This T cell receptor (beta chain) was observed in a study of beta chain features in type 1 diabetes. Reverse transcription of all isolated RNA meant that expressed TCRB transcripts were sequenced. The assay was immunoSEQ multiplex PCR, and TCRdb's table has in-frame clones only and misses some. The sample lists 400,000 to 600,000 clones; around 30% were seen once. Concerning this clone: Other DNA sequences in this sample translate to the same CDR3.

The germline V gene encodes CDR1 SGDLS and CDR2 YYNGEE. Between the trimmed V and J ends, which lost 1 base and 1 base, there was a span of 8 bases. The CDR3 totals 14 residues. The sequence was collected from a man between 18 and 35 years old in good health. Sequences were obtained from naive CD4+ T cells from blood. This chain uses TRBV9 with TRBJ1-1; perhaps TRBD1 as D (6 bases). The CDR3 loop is CASSVTGQNTEAFF. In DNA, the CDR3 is TGTGCCAGCAGCGTAACAGGGCAGAACACTGAAGCTTTCTTT. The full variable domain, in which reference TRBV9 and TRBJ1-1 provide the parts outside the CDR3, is DSGVTQTPKHLITATGQRVTLRCSPRSGDLSVYWYQQSLDQGLQFLIQYYNGEERAKGNILERFSAQQFPDLHSELNLSSLELGDSALYFCASSVTGQNTEAFFGQGTRLTVV.